What follows are 24 T cell receptor beta chains derived from one specimen sequenced in a study of cytomegalovirus exposure and HLA in healthy donors. The PCR contained 60 Vbeta and 13 Jbeta primers. Assay: immunoSEQ multiplex PCR; the TCRdb copy retains only in-frame clones and omits some. The sample includes 150,000 to 250,000 clones, roughly 85% of them seen just once. Sequenced sample: PBMCs. The receptors shown here come from a woman aged 50 to 60 in good health and CMV-seronegative.

V and J are TRBV19 and TRBJ1-1, with 8 positions matching TRBD1. The CDR3 sequence is 16 residues long. The J segment lost 0 bases and the V segment lost 3 bases, leaving 6 bases of the junction unmatched. Germline V CDR1 and CDR2: LNHDA, SQIVND (reference sequence). The CDR3 DNA reads as TGTGCCAGTAGTATGTTCACAGGGGGAATGAACACTGAAGCTTTCTTT. Translated, it gives CASSMFTGGMNTEAFF.

The V call is TRBV9, the J call TRBJ2-1; 9 bases align to TRBD2. V lost 3 bases to trimming and J lost 12 bases; unmatched junction nucleotides: 13. The CDR3 is 15 amino acids. CDR1 SGDLS and CDR2 YYNGEE come from the germline V gene. The chain's CDR3 is CASSGIAGVFPGQFF. The DNA of the CDR3 is TGTGCCAGCAGCGGAATAGCGGGAGTCTTCCCAGGGCAGTTCTTC.

V usage is TRBV6-1 and J usage is TRBJ1-5, with 8 bases aligning to TRBD1. Trimming at V came to 5 bases and at J to 2 bases, leaving 2 bases not matched to a gene. The CDR3 runs 14 residues. Germline loops: CDR1 MNHNS, CDR2 SASEGT. CDR3 protein: CASSKTGGNQPQHF. The DNA of the CDR3 is TGTGCCAGCAGTAAGACAGGGGGCAATCAGCCCCAGCATTTT.

This clone was detected a few times. The CDR3 loop reads CASSPSGGGKNEQYF. The CDR3 DNA reads as TGTGCCAGCAGTCCTTCCGGGGGGGGGAAGAACGAGCAGTACTTC. The chain is built from TRBV28 and TRBJ2-7, with 8 positions matching TRBD2. The germline V gene encodes CDR1 MDHEN and CDR2 SYDVKM. Germline trimming cut 5 bases from V and 5 bases from J; bases unmatched to any gene: 11. This CDR3 spans 15 amino acids.

V and J are TRBV5-6 and TRBJ2-7, with D possibly TRBD2 on 7 matching bases. This CDR3 region has 13 residues. The germline CDR1 and CDR2 sequences are SGHDT and YYEEEE. V was trimmed by 5 bases and J by 4 bases, leaving 13 bases between them. The CDR3 region is CASRWSGTYEQYF. The CDR3 region has the DNA TGTGCCAGCAGGTGGAGCGGGACATACGAGCAGTACTTC.

The V gene is TRBV7-6, the J gene TRBJ1-3; D uncertain. CDR3 length equals 18 residues. The V gene's germline CDR1 is SGHVS and CDR2 FNYEAQ. Trimming left V 1 base short and J 3 bases short, with 19 bases between. CDR3 bases: TGTGCCAGCAGCTTAGAAGCCGTTGGTCTTAAGTTTGGAAACACCATATATTTT. It codes for CASSLEAVGLKFGNTIYF.

V and J are TRBV7-9 and TRBJ2-5, with D hard to call. Trimming took off 0 bases at V and 5 bases at J, with 16 bases between the two ends. Germline values: CDR1 SEHNR, CDR2 FQNEAQ (reference sequence). The CDR3 sequence is 16 residues long. This CDR3 is CASSLAHGGGWETQYF. For the CDR3, the DNA is TGTGCCAGCAGCTTAGCGCACGGCGGCGGCTGGGAGACCCAGTACTTC.

The rearrangement links TRBV19 to TRBJ1-4; 8 bases align to TRBD1. CDR1 LNHDA and CDR2 SQIVND come from the germline V gene (reference sequence). The CDR3 contains 16 residues. Trimming cost V 2 bases and J 8 bases; bases outside gene matches: 10. CDR3 residues: CASSILRTGWNEKLFF. The CDR3 DNA reads as TGTGCCAGTAGTATATTGCGGACAGGGTGGAACGAAAAACTGTTTTTT.

This chain connects TRBV6-6 to TRBJ2-7; 9 bases are a match to TRBD2. Unmatched junction bases numbered 5, after V lost 2 bases and J lost 0 bases. Germline CDR1 is MNHNY and CDR2 is SVGAGI (reference sequence). The CDR3 has 16 amino acids. The CDR3 loop is CASSYARLAVSYEQYF. The CDR3, as DNA: TGTGCCAGCAGTTACGCCCGACTAGCGGTCTCCTACGAGCAGTACTTC.

This clone has more than one count but fewer than ten. The chain has TRBV5-4 and TRBJ2-7; weak D call: TRBD2 (6 bases). With 4 bases removed from V and 5 bases from J, the gap between germline ends came to 22 bases. Germline loops: CDR1 SGHNT, CDR2 YYREEE (reference sequence). The CDR3 extends over 16 amino acids. The CDR3 loop is CASSAPRSSAPHEQYF. DNA of the CDR3: TGTGCCAGCAGCGCGCCTAGGTCTAGCGCCCCGCACGAGCAGTACTTC.

In DNA, the CDR3 is TGTGCCAGCAGTTCGTATAGCGGGAGCAACGAGCAGTACTTC. Its protein is CASSSYSGSNEQYF. The rearrangement joins TRBV27 to TRBJ2-7, with TRBD2 identical over 9 bases. The germline V gene encodes CDR1 MNHEY and CDR2 SMNVEV (reference sequence). V trimming: 4 bases; J trimming: 5 bases; junction bases outside the gene matches: 6. This CDR3 is built from 14 residues.

Here the CDR3 DNA reads TGTGCCAGCAGATTTGGGGCCGAGCAGTACTTC. This encodes CASRFGAEQYF. V is TRBV28 and J is TRBJ2-7; a possible D gene is TRBD1 (5 bases). Germline CDR1 is MDHEN and CDR2 is SYDVKM. CDR3 length: 11 residues. Trimming removed 6 bases from V and 6 bases from J, with 9 bases in between. The full variable domain, rest sourced from reference TRBV28 and TRBJ2-7, is DVKVTQSSRYLVKRTGEKVFLECVQDMDHENMFWYRQDPGLGLRLIYFSYDVKMKEKGDIPEGYSVSREKKERFSLILESASTNQTSMYLCASRFGAEQYFGPGTRLTVT.

The rearrangement joins TRBV18 to TRBJ2-7; 8 nucleotides match TRBD2. V lost 1 base, J lost 7 bases, and 0 bases stayed unmatched. The CDR3 spans 12 residues. The germline gives CDR1 KGHSH, CDR2 LQKENI. For the CDR3, the DNA is TGTGCCAGCTCACCACAGCGGGAGGAGCAGTACTTC. This translates into CASSPQREEQYF.

The chain recombines TRBV9 with TRBJ1-4, with D tentatively TRBD1 (5 bases). CDR3 length: 18 residues. Per germline, CDR1 SGDLS and CDR2 YYNGEE. Deletions cut 0 bases from V and 5 bases from J, with 20 bases between. This CDR3 is CASSVGQGKVGRNEKLFF. As DNA, the CDR3 is TGTGCCAGCAGCGTAGGGCAGGGAAAAGTCGGTCGGAATGAAAAACTGTTTTTT.

The chain combines TRBV18 with TRBJ2-1; 12 nucleotides match TRBD2. Germline V CDR1 and CDR2: KGHSH, LQKENI. V dropped 0 bases and J dropped 5; count of bases not matched to a gene: 8. This CDR3 comprises 18 residues. For the CDR3, the DNA is TGTGCCAGCTCACCACCAGGACTAGCGGGGCCGTGGGACAATGAGCAGTTCTTC. This gives the protein CASSPPGLAGPWDNEQFF.

This rearrangement joins TRBV10-3 to TRBJ2-5; TRBD1 matches at 8 bases. CDR1 is ENHRY and CDR2 is SYGVKD in the germline V gene. Losses at the gene ends were 6 bases for V and 5 bases for J; bases not matched to a gene: 5. CDR3 length equals 13 residues. This chain's CDR3 is CAIRGQVGETQYF. CDR3 bases: TGTGCCATCAGGGGACAGGTGGGGGAGACCCAGTACTTC.

The J gene is TRBJ2-2, the V gene TRBV2, with TRBD2 matching over 12 bases. This CDR3 region has 17 residues. V dropped 6 bases and J dropped 2; count of bases not matched to a gene: 7. The germline V gene has CDR1 SNHLY and CDR2 FYNNEI. DNA of the CDR3: TGTGCCAGCAGGTACGGACTAGCGGGACCTAACACCGGGGAGCTGTTTTTT. The encoded protein is CASRYGLAGPNTGELFF.

V and J are TRBV7-9 and TRBJ1-5; perhaps TRBD1 as D (5 bases). Germline V CDR1 and CDR2: SEHNR, FQNEAQ (reference sequence). The CDR3 is made up of 11 amino acids. Trimming took off 8 bases at V and 5 bases at J, with 7 bases between the two ends. The CDR3 DNA is TGTGCCAGCGGGGCAGATCAGCCCCAGCATTTT. The encoded protein is CASGADQPQHF.

The J gene is TRBJ2-7, the V gene TRBV7-3, with a tentative D call TRBD1 (5 bases). Per the germline V gene, CDR1 is SGHTA and CDR2 is FQGTGA. The CDR3 is made up of 15 amino acids. Deletions cut 2 bases from V and 3 bases from J, with 14 bases between. The CDR3 DNA reads as TGTGCCAGCAGCTTATTCACAGGAGAACGCTACGAGCAGTACTTC. Translated: CASSLFTGERYEQYF. Using reference TRBV7-3 and TRBJ2-7 for the parts outside the CDR3, the full variable domain is GAGVSQTPSNKVTEKGKYVELRCDPISGHTALYWYRQSLGQGPEFLIYFQGTGAADDSGLPNDRFFAVRPEGSVSTLKIQRTERGDSAVYLCASSLFTGERYEQYFGPGTRLTVT.

The V gene is TRBV6-5, the J gene TRBJ1-5; 8 nucleotides align to TRBD1. V lost 6 bases to trimming and J lost 3 bases; unmatched junction nucleotides: 7. Germline lookup yields CDR1 MNHEY and CDR2 SVGAGI. This CDR3 is 15 amino acids long. Here the CDR3 reads CASRPDRAVNQPQHF. DNA of the CDR3: TGTGCCAGCAGACCGGACAGGGCCGTCAATCAGCCCCAGCATTTT.

DNA of the CDR3: TGTGCCAGCAGTTTTTGGACACTAACTGAAGCTTTCTTT. It specifies CASSFWTLTEAFF. V usage is TRBV28 and J usage is TRBJ1-1; possible D gene TRBD1, 5 bases. CDR3 length: 13 residues. V lost 3 bases, J lost 5 bases, and 10 bases lay in between. Germline V gene lookup returns CDR1 MDHEN and CDR2 SYDVKM. Based on the CDR3 plus reference TRBV28 and TRBJ1-1, the full variable domain is DVKVTQSSRYLVKRTGEKVFLECVQDMDHENMFWYRQDPGLGLRLIYFSYDVKMKEKGDIPEGYSVSREKKERFSLILESASTNQTSMYLCASSFWTLTEAFFGQGTRLTVV.

The chain recombines TRBV21-1 with TRBJ2-3; no check of the table's D call, TRBD2, against the DNA was made. TRBV21-1 is a known pseudogene. This CDR3 contains 16 residues. The CDR3: CASSKGHSGCTDTQYF. CDR3 coding DNA: TGTGCCAGCAGCAAAGGGCATAGCGGATGCACAGATACGCAGTATTTT.

This chain links TRBV5-1 with TRBJ1-2; 8 bases align to TRBD1. After removal of 4 bases from V and 6 bases from J, the junction contained 8 bases not matched to a gene. The germline gives CDR1 SGHRS, CDR2 YFSETQ. This CDR3 has 14 amino acids. The CDR3 reads CASSRRQGRDGYTF. Written as DNA, the CDR3 is TGCGCCAGCAGCCGACGACAGGGGAGGGATGGCTACACCTTC. Using reference TRBV5-1 and TRBJ1-2 for the parts outside the CDR3, the full variable domain is KAGVTQTPRYLIKTRGQQVTLSCSPISGHRSVSWYQQTPGQGLQFLFEYFSETQRNKGNFPGRFSGRQFSNSRSEMNVSTLELGDSALYLCASSRRQGRDGYTFGSGTRLTVV.

This clone was counted a single time. This chain links TRBV9 with TRBJ1-4; TRBD1 matches at 8 bases. The CDR3 has 16 residues. Germline lookup yields CDR1 SGDLS and CDR2 YYNGEE. With V trimmed by 0 bases and J by 7 bases, 8 bases remained unmatched. The CDR3 bases are TGTGCCAGCAGCGTAGAGGGGGACAGGAGGGGTGAAAAACTGTTTTTT. Translation gives CASSVEGDRRGEKLFF. Variable domain in full (rest from reference TRBV9 and TRBJ1-4): DSGVTQTPKHLITATGQRVTLRCSPRSGDLSVYWYQQSLDQGLQFLIQYYNGEERAKGNILERFSAQQFPDLHSELNLSSLELGDSALYFCASSVEGDRRGEKLFFGSGTQLSVL.